One sample yielded the 14 T cell receptor beta chains listed below, sequenced in a study of T cells after yellow fever vaccination. TCRdb re-derived calls from the 5' RACE reads in MiXCR, one entry per CDR3 protein. The sample has 300,000 to 350,000 distinct CDR3 sequences; around 10% are singletons. The source material was CD4+ T cells sorted from PBMCs, sampled 45 days after the yellow fever booster vaccination. All receptors come from a man between 18 and 29 years old who received the YFV17D yellow fever vaccine.

This chain uses TRBV20-1 with TRBJ2-3; perhaps TRBD2 as D (6 bases). This CDR3 contains 13 residues. Deletions cut 7 bases from V and 4 bases from J, with 15 bases between. Germline-derived CDR1 and CDR2 are DFQATT and SNEGSKA (reference sequence). CDR3 loop: CSVKTSEADTQYF. CDR3 sequence (DNA): TGCAGTGTCAAGACTAGTGAGGCAGATACGCAGTATTTT.

In its sample, this clonotype was seen many times. This chain uses TRBV3-1 with TRBJ2-6; the D is unclear. V was pared by 3 bases and J by 4 bases, with 4 bases between. This CDR3 contains 13 residues. Germline lookup yields CDR1 LGHDT and CDR2 YNNKEL (reference sequence). The chain's CDR3 is CASSQEGANVLTF. The CDR3 DNA follows: TGTGCCAGCAGCCAGGAGGGGGCCAACGTCCTGACTTTC.

The rearrangement uses TRBV3-1 and TRBJ2-3; D gene ambiguous. The CDR3 runs 14 residues. V was trimmed by 1 base and J by 5 bases, leaving 10 bases between them. The germline V gene encodes CDR1 LGHDT and CDR2 YNNKEL (reference sequence). The CDR3 here is CASSQVASKDTQYF. The CDR3, as DNA: TGTGCCAGCAGCCAAGTGGCTAGTAAAGATACGCAGTATTTT.

V and J are TRBV9 and TRBJ2-1, with TRBD2 identical over 7 bases. The J segment lost 7 bases and the V segment lost 3 bases, leaving 10 bases of the junction unmatched. The CDR3 spans 15 residues. Germline CDR1 SGDLS, CDR2 YYNGEE. In nucleotides, the CDR3 is TGTGCCAGCAGCGCTGTCTGGGTCGGGGGGAATGAGCAGTTCTTC. This sequence encodes CASSAVWVGGNEQFF.

This clonotype was detected a few times. DNA for the CDR3: TGTGCCAGCAATCCTCGAGGGTTAGGTGAAAAACTGTTTTTT. It translates to CASNPRGLGEKLFF. This chain connects TRBV12-3 or TRBV12-4 to TRBJ1-4; D is uncertain. V was trimmed by 7 bases and J by 7 bases, leaving 16 bases between them. The CDR3 consists of 14 residues.

This rearrangement joins TRBV28 to TRBJ2-7, with a tentative D call TRBD1 (5 bases). The CDR3 has 12 residues. Germline V lookup: CDR1 MDHEN, CDR2 SYDVKM. Between the trimmed V and J ends, which lost 6 bases and 3 bases, there was a span of 9 bases. The CDR3 sequence is CASRGQFYEQYF. CDR3 DNA sequence: TGTGCCAGCAGAGGACAATTCTACGAGCAGTACTTC.

In its sample, this clonotype was seen a few times. The rearrangement uses TRBV20-1 and TRBJ1-3; D remains unclear. CDR3 length: 11 residues. The V gene's germline CDR1 is DFQATT and CDR2 SNEGSKA (reference sequence). Trimming pared 1 base from V and 7 bases from J, leaving 5 bases between. CDR3 coding DNA: TGCAGTGCTAGAGGTCGGAACACCATATATTTT. Residues: CSARGRNTIYF.

The chain couples TRBV3-1 to TRBJ1-1; no clear D gene. Between the trimmed V and J ends, which lost 2 bases and 1 base, there was a span of 8 bases. This CDR3 spans 14 amino acids. Germline V gene lookup returns CDR1 LGHDT and CDR2 YNNKEL (reference sequence). The CDR3 spells CASSQRERNTEAFF. In nucleotides, the CDR3 is TGTGCCAGCAGCCAACGGGAGAGGAACACTGAAGCTTTCTTT.

The chain uses TRBV11-2 and TRBJ1-2, with D maybe TRBD1 (6 bases). Trimming took 6 bases from V and 7 from J, leaving 18 bases between them. The CDR3 totals 14 residues. The V gene's germline CDR1 is SGHAT and CDR2 FQNNGV. Here the CDR3 DNA reads TGTGCCAGCAGATCGTTAACACAGGGAGGTGGCTACACCTTC. Translated, it gives CASRSLTQGGGYTF. The full variable domain, completed using reference TRBV11-2 and TRBJ1-2, is EAGVAQSPRYKIIEKRQSVAFWCNPISGHATLYWYQQILGQGPKLLIQFQNNGVVDDSQLPKDRFSAERLKGVDSTLKIQPAKLEDSAVYLCASRSLTQGGGYTFGSGTRLTVV.

This chain links TRBV12-3 or TRBV12-4 with TRBJ2-5; the D is unclear. V lost 6 bases and J lost 0, with 8 bases in between. This CDR3 has 13 amino acids. Written as DNA, the CDR3 is TGTGCCAGCAGACACGTAAACCAAGAGACCCAGTACTTC. It yields the protein CASRHVNQETQYF.

The rearrangement joins TRBV20-1 to TRBJ2-2; no firm D call. This CDR3 contains 15 residues. In germline, CDR1 is DFQATT, CDR2 SNEGSKA (reference sequence). Trimming removed 0 bases at V and 6 bases at J, with 14 bases between. In DNA form, the CDR3 reads TGCAGTGCTAGAGATAGGAGAGATGGGTCCGGGGAGCTGTTTTTT. Amino acid sequence: CSARDRRDGSGELFF.

This clonotype was recorded many times. The chain has TRBV2 and TRBJ2-1; D may be TRBD2 (6 bases). Between the trimmed V and J ends, which lost 7 bases and 8 bases, there was a span of 12 bases. The CDR3 extends over 12 amino acids. Germline values: CDR1 SNHLY, CDR2 FYNNEI. CDR3 region: CASTPGGHEQFF. CDR3 nucleotide sequence: TGTGCCAGCACCCCCGGGGGTCATGAGCAGTTCTTC.

This chain joins TRBV4-1 and TRBJ1-4; TRBD1 is a possible D gene (6 bases). The germline V gene encodes CDR1 MGHRA and CDR2 YSYEKL. The CDR3 contains 16 residues. V gave up 1 base and J gave up 2 bases, with 11 bases separating them. The CDR3 spells CASSQGNRVTNEKLFF. In DNA form, the CDR3 reads TGCGCCAGCAGCCAAGGTAACAGGGTCACTAATGAAAAACTGTTTTTT.

This clonotype showed up just a few times. The gene calls are TRBV2 and TRBJ1-2; D not resolved. This CDR3 has 13 residues. Germline CDR1 SNHLY, CDR2 FYNNEI. V lost 5 bases and J lost 8, with 15 bases in between. Here the CDR3 DNA reads TGTGCCAGCAGTCCAGGCCGGCCGGGAGGCTACACCTTC. Protein sequence: CASSPGRPGGYTF.